Reported below is one TCR beta chain. Its antigen is not identified. This sample was included in a study of cytomegalovirus exposure and HLA in healthy donors. General study points: When a later analysis was performed, an Asian-associated ancestry cluster reportedly had fewer N-insertions than the approximately 690-donor mean. Reported results showed that the classifier diagnosed cytomegalovirus status with high specificity and sensitivity.

The PCR had 60 Vbeta and 13 Jbeta primers. Data came from immunoSEQ multiplex PCR; TCRdb stores just in-frame clones and leaves some out. The sample shows around 130,000 clones, about two thirds of them seen only once. Donors sampled were nominally healthy, though unrecorded immune exposures were likely. Germline V gives CDR1 SGHTA, CDR2 FQGTGA. Trimming removed 5 bases from V and 1 base from J; junction bases left unmatched: 10. The CDR3 is 17 amino acids. The material sequenced was PBMCs. The V call is TRBV7-3, the J call TRBJ2-7; TRBD1 matches at 11 bases. The receptor comes from a woman in her sixties or seventies in good health and CMV-seropositive. As DNA, the CDR3 is TGTGCCAGCAGCCAAGGACAGGGGGCGCCCTTTTCCTACGAGCAGTACTTC. It specifies CASSQGQGAPFSYEQYF.